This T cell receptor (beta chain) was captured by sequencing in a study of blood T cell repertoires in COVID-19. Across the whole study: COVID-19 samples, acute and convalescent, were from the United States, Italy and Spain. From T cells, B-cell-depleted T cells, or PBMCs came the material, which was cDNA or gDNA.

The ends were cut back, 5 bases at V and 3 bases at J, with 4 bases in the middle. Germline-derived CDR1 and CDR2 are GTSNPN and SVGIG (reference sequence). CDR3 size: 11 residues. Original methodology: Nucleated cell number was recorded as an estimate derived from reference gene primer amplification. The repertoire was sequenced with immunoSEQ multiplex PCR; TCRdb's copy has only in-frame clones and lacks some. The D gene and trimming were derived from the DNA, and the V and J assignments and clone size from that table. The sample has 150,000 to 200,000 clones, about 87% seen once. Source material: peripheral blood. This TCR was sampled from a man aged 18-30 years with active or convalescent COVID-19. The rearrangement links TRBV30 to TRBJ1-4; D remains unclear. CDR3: CAWSANEKLFF. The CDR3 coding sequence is TGTGCCTGGTCAGCTAATGAAAAACTGTTTTTT.